The 29 T cell receptor beta chains below all came from one sample that was sequenced in a study of T cell responses to AZD1222 COVID-19 vaccine (dated by TCRdb to 2020 to 2022). Library creation used the immunoSEQ multiplex PCR assay. This is the immuneACCESS table as TCRdb keeps it, with only in-frame sequences that have V and J called. A part of the clones is gone; compared with another copy, unresolved V genes explain less than half, and the rest is unexplained. The sample data list around 140,000 clones, and around 90% of these were observed just once. The top ten clonotypes cover roughly 4% of the sample. This specimen's time point label, per the study, means: baseline before first vaccination. Sequencing was performed on peripheral blood, taken on day 0 of AZD1222 vaccination. Receptor source: an adult in good health.

This chain links TRBV3-1 (or the pseudogene TRBV3-2) with TRBJ1-6; D gene uncertain. Germline CDR1 reads LGHDT; CDR2 reads YNNKEL (reference sequence). The CDR3 is 16 amino acids. V was clipped by 4 bases and J by 7 bases, with 17 bases between them. CDR3 DNA sequence: TGTGCCAGCAGCCCCTCGAATCCGGGAGGGAATTCACCCCTCCACTTT. This encodes CASSPSNPGGNSPLHF.

The chain links TRBV27 to TRBJ1-4; D uncertain. V lost 6 bases and J 11 bases, leaving 25 bases between the germline ends. Germline V gives CDR1 MNHEY, CDR2 SMNVEV (reference sequence). The CDR3 has 16 residues. Written as DNA, the CDR3 is TGTGCCAGCAGCCGTCCCAACGGAGGTAGCAATGGGAAACTGTTTTTT. This sequence encodes CASSRPNGGSNGKLFF.

The chain couples TRBV19 to TRBJ2-1, with D unresolved. Germline CDR1 and CDR2: LNHDA and SQIVND (reference sequence). CDR3 length equals 15 residues. Trimming shortened V by 1 base and J by 2 bases, and 9 bases separated the two germline ends. The CDR3: CASSIARKTYNEQFF. The CDR3, as DNA: TGTGCCAGTAGTATAGCCAGGAAGACCTACAATGAGCAGTTCTTC.

The chain carries TRBV5-1 and TRBJ2-7; the D is unclear. The CDR3 covers 14 residues. Trimming removed 1 base from V and 3 bases from J, with 11 bases in between. Germline values: CDR1 SGHRS, CDR2 YFSETQ. Here the CDR3 DNA reads TGCGCCAGCAGCTTGCTCTCCGGAGACTACGAGCAGTACTTC. Protein product: CASSLLSGDYEQYF.

The J gene is TRBJ1-3, the V gene TRBV5-6; maybe TRBD1 (5 bases). Germline V gene data show CDR1 as SGHDT and CDR2 as YYEEEE. There are 17 residues in the CDR3. Deletions cut 4 bases from V and 0 bases from J, with 17 bases between. CDR3 bases: TGTGCCAGCAGCCCGGGACCGGGAGGGGTCTCTGGAAACACCATATATTTT. Translated: CASSPGPGGVSGNTIYF.

The gene calls are TRBV3-1 (or the pseudogene TRBV3-2) and TRBJ1-2, with TRBD1 identical over 7 bases. There are 15 residues in the CDR3. V gave up 1 base and J gave up 5 bases; unmatched junction bases: 7. Looked up from germline, CDR1 is LGHDT and CDR2 is YNNKEL (reference sequence). The CDR3 region is CASSQGQGSGYGYTF. DNA of the CDR3: TGTGCCAGCAGCCAAGGACAGGGATCAGGGTATGGCTACACCTTC.

CDR3 nucleotide sequence: TGTGCCAGCAGTCCGGGGACTAGGGTACGCTACAATGAGCAGTTCTTC. It yields the protein CASSPGTRVRYNEQFF. The chain combines TRBV28 with TRBJ2-1; TRBD2 aligns across 8 bases. With V trimmed by 5 bases and J by 3 bases, 9 bases remained unmatched. The germline V gene has CDR1 MDHEN and CDR2 SYDVKM. The CDR3 contains 16 residues.

CDR3 nucleotide sequence: TGTGCCAGCAGGGGCCAGGGAAACGAGCAGTACTTC. It translates to CASRGQGNEQYF. The chain couples TRBV6-5 to TRBJ2-7, with TRBD1 as a possible D gene (5 bases). The V gene's germline CDR1 is MNHEY and CDR2 SVGAGI. CDR3 size: 12 residues. V was clipped by 6 bases and J by 5 bases, with 11 bases between them.

This rearrangement joins TRBV9 to TRBJ2-7; TRBD1 might be the D (6 bases). This CDR3 contains 13 residues. With 2 bases removed from V and 5 bases from J, the gap between germline ends came to 11 bases. Germline CDR1 is SGDLS and CDR2 is YYNGEE. The CDR3: CASSVRTDNEQYF. The CDR3 DNA reads TGTGCCAGCAGCGTTCGGACAGACAACGAGCAGTACTTC.

The chain employs TRBV12-5 and TRBJ1-5, with 8 bases identical to TRBD1. V was clipped by 7 bases and J by 9 bases; unmatched bases: 11. The germline gives CDR1 LGHNT, CDR2 FRNRAP. This CDR3 region has 14 residues. The CDR3 DNA sequence: TGTGCTAGTGCGACAGGGGAGGGTCTTCGGCCCCAGCATTTT. Its protein product is CASATGEGLRPQHF.

This rearrangement joins TRBV20-1 to TRBJ1-2, with no clear D. Looked up from germline, CDR1 is DFQATT and CDR2 is SNEGSKA (reference sequence). This CDR3 is 13 amino acids long. Between the trimmed V and J ends, which lost 3 bases and 8 bases, there was a span of 16 bases. CDR3 in amino acids: CSASFEPTGGYTF. In DNA form, the CDR3 reads TGCAGTGCTAGTTTTGAGCCAACGGGCGGCTACACCTTC.

This rearrangement joins TRBV12-3 or TRBV12-4 to TRBJ1-1; D unclear. The V end was cut by 6 bases, the J end by 1 base, with 9 bases between. The CDR3 is 13 amino acids. CDR3 sequence: CASSDTRNTEAFF. DNA of the CDR3: TGTGCCAGCAGCGACACAAGGAACACTGAAGCTTTCTTT.

The V call is TRBV6-2 or TRBV6-3, the J call TRBJ1-1; 8 nucleotides align to TRBD1. The CDR3 sequence is 15 residues long. Germline CDR1 is MNHEY and CDR2 is SVGEGT. J gave up 7 bases and V 5 bases, and 12 bases lay outside the gene matches. CDR3 protein: CASSLRSRTGSEAFF. CDR3 nucleotides: TGTGCCAGCAGTCTCAGATCTAGGACAGGGAGTGAAGCTTTCTTT.

The rearrangement joins TRBV5-8 to TRBJ1-2; 8 bases align to TRBD1. CDR1 is SGHTS and CDR2 is YDEGEE in the germline V gene. V lost 5 bases to trimming and J lost 4 bases; unmatched junction nucleotides: 7. The CDR3 has 14 amino acids. The CDR3, as DNA: TGTGCCAGCAGACCGACAGGGGACGGCTATGGCTACACCTTC. This encodes CASRPTGDGYGYTF.

The table lists this clone with a count of one. CDR3 amino acids: CASSPGVTNEKLFF. The CDR3 DNA sequence: TGTGCCAGCTCACCTGGAGTAACTAATGAAAAACTGTTTTTT. The chain joins TRBV18 to TRBJ1-4, with unresolved D. The CDR3 sequence is 14 residues long. Germline lookup yields CDR1 KGHSH and CDR2 LQKENI. Deletions cut 3 bases from V and 1 base from J, with 6 bases between.

V gene TRBV5-4 combines with J gene TRBJ2-7, with TRBD1 identical over 8 bases. Germline values: CDR1 SGHNT, CDR2 YYREEE (reference sequence). The CDR3 runs 14 residues. J was trimmed by 2 bases and V by 1 base; bases with no gene match: 2. Here the CDR3 reads CASSLWTGTYEQYF. The DNA of the CDR3 is TGTGCCAGCAGCTTGTGGACAGGGACCTACGAGCAGTACTTC.

The chain combines TRBV3-1 (or the pseudogene TRBV3-2) with TRBJ2-5; TRBD2 agrees at 7 bases. CDR1 is LGHDT and CDR2 is YNNKEL in the germline V gene (reference sequence). The V and J ends lost 4 bases and 4 bases, in that order; junction bases with no gene match: 3. This CDR3 region has 13 residues. In nucleotides, the CDR3 is TGTGCCAGCAGCCCGACTAGCTCAGAGACCCAGTACTTC. It encodes CASSPTSSETQYF.

The rearrangement uses TRBV27 and TRBJ1-1; D is perhaps TRBD1 (5 bases). CDR3 length: 14 residues. Per the germline V gene, CDR1 is MNHEY and CDR2 is SMNVEV (reference sequence). Trimming took off 5 bases at V and 5 bases at J, with 15 bases between the two ends. This CDR3 is CASSEHGGGTEAFF. CDR3 nucleotides: TGTGCCAGCAGTGAACATGGGGGTGGGACTGAAGCTTTCTTT.

The V and J genes are TRBV5-4 and TRBJ1-1; 7 nucleotides match TRBD1. Looked up from germline, CDR1 is SGHNT and CDR2 is YYREEE (reference sequence). This CDR3 has 14 residues. J gave up 5 bases and V 1 base, and 5 bases lay outside the gene matches. Written as DNA, the CDR3 is TGTGCCAGCAGCTTGACAGGGGAGGGGACTGAAGCTTTCTTT. Amino acids: CASSLTGEGTEAFF.

This chain uses TRBV7-9 with TRBJ1-2; D is ambiguous. Germline assignment: CDR1 SEHNR and CDR2 FQNEAQ (reference sequence). V was shortened by 6 bases and J by 5 bases, with 19 bases between the two germline ends. This CDR3 is 15 amino acids long. The CDR3 nucleotides read TGTGCCAGCAGACCATCGCTGGGAACTCTTTATGGCTACACCTTC. It translates to CASRPSLGTLYGYTF.

This clone was detected once. At one of its ends the junction is not consistent with the germline gene, which may arise from a read error. This rearrangement joins TRBV27 to TRBJ1-1, with D possibly TRBD1 on 5 matching bases. Per germline, CDR1 MNHEY and CDR2 SMNVEV (reference sequence). CDR3 length: 11 amino acids. The CDR3 loop reads CASGGSQGLNF. The CDR3 DNA reads TGTGCCTCCGGGGGGTCCCAGGGCCTAAACTTT.

V and J are TRBV7-6 and TRBJ2-7; perhaps TRBD2 as D (5 bases). CDR1 is SGHVS, CDR2 FNYEAQ, per germline. The CDR3 runs 15 residues. Trimming removed 4 bases at V and 4 bases at J, with 17 bases between. CDR3 loop: CASSSGLGRGYEQYF. DNA of the CDR3: TGTGCCAGCAGCTCCGGACTGGGCCGGGGATACGAGCAGTACTTC. Filled out from reference TRBV7-6 and TRBJ2-7, the complete variable domain reads GAGVSQSPRYKVTKRGQDVALRCDPISGHVSLYWYRQALGQGPEFLTYFNYEAQQDKSGLPNDRFSAERPEGSISTLTIQRTEQRDSAMYRCASSSGLGRGYEQYFGPGTRLTVT.

This clone has just one count. V and J are TRBV19 and TRBJ2-1; TRBD2 aligns across 7 bases. V shed 1 base, J shed 7 bases, and the junction held 19 bases outside the gene matches. The V gene's germline CDR1 is LNHDA and CDR2 SQIVND (reference sequence). The CDR3 length is 19 residues. The DNA for the CDR3 is TGTGCCAGTAGTATAGTACCGGTCGGCGGGAGCTTTTGGAGGAATGAGCAGTTCTTC. Protein product: CASSIVPVGGSFWRNEQFF.

The V and J genes are TRBV9 and TRBJ2-2, with D possibly TRBD2 on 5 matching bases. The CDR3 sequence is 14 residues long. V was trimmed by 0 bases and J by 8 bases, leaving 11 bases between them. Germline values: CDR1 SGDLS, CDR2 YYNGEE. For the CDR3, the DNA is TGTGCCAGCAGCGTAGCAGTGGGCGGGGGGGAGCTGTTTTTT. Translated, it gives CASSVAVGGGELFF.

The V call is TRBV28, the J call TRBJ2-5; unclear D gene. The CDR3 covers 17 residues. The ends were cut back, 4 bases at V and 0 bases at J, with 18 bases in the middle. The germline gives CDR1 MDHEN, CDR2 SYDVKM. In DNA, the CDR3 is TGTGCCAGCAGTTCTCCGATGCCTCCCGCGTACCAAGAGACCCAGTACTTC. This codes for CASSSPMPPAYQETQYF. The complete variable domain, with remaining parts taken from reference TRBV28 and TRBJ2-5, reads DVKVTQSSRYLVKRTGEKVFLECVQDMDHENMFWYRQDPGLGLRLIYFSYDVKMKEKGDIPEGYSVSREKKERFSLILESASTNQTSMYLCASSSPMPPAYQETQYFGPGTRLLVL.

The CDR3 DNA follows: TGCAGTGCTAGTCCGACAGGGCCTGGCACTGAAGCTTTCTTT. As protein: CSASPTGPGTEAFF. The chain combines TRBV20-1 with TRBJ1-1; TRBD1 agrees at 7 bases. This CDR3 is built from 14 residues. CDR1 is DFQATT, CDR2 SNEGSKA, per germline (reference sequence). Trimming removed 3 bases from V and 4 bases from J; junction bases left unmatched: 8.

The gene calls are TRBV7-9 and TRBJ1-5; D gene uncertain. Trimming removed 5 bases at V and 6 bases at J, with 11 bases between. This CDR3 spans 13 amino acids. Germline V gene data show CDR1 as SEHNR and CDR2 as FQNEAQ (reference sequence). CDR3 loop: CASSPDGVQPQHF. In DNA, the CDR3 is TGTGCCAGCAGCCCCGACGGGGTTCAGCCCCAGCATTTT.

This clone was counted a few times. This chain uses TRBV5-1 with TRBJ2-7; 9 bases map to TRBD2. The CDR3 consists of 15 residues. The V gene's germline CDR1 is SGHRS and CDR2 YFSETQ. The J segment lost 4 bases and the V segment lost 4 bases, leaving 9 bases of the junction unmatched. CDR3 amino acids: CASSGNSGSLYEQYF. In DNA form, the CDR3 reads TGCGCCAGCAGCGGAAATAGCGGGAGTCTATACGAGCAGTACTTC.

The chain combines TRBV21-1 with TRBJ2-4; the tabulated D call, TRBD1, remains unverified against the DNA. TRBV21-1 is annotated as a pseudogene. This CDR3 is 16 amino acids long. The CDR3 DNA sequence: TGTGCCAGCATCAACCCCGGGACAGTAGCCAAAAACATTCAGTACTTC. Its protein product is CASINPGTVAKNIQYF.